This T cell receptor beta chain was captured in a study of post-analysis software for immune sequencing data. Background on the study: Some patients lacked subtype; others had relapsing-remitting, secondary progressive or progressive-relapsing disease. Study findings and constraints: Multiple sclerosis patients showed significantly lower normalized Chao1 diversity than controls did. Four or five TRBV segments (TRBV5-6, TRBV5-1 and TRBV20-1 among them) occurred more frequently in patients than in controls.

Incorporated into the TCR beta cDNA libraries were unique molecular identifiers, which served to reduce PCR and sequencing biases. cDNA molecules numbering around 450,000 came from approximately 0.91 to 9.4 million T cells. MiXCR, run by TCRdb on the PCR reads, gives a single entry per CDR3 protein. Of roughly 570,000 distinct CDR3 sequences listed, approximately 31% are singletons. Comments on this clonotype: What it binds is unknown.

The length of the CDR3 is 13 residues. Trimming shortened V by 5 bases and J by 3 bases, and 10 bases separated the two germline ends. CDR1 PRHDT and CDR2 FYEKMQ come from the germline V gene (reference sequence). The chain has TRBV13 and TRBJ2-5, with D maybe TRBD1 (5 bases). The sequence was collected from a girl younger than 18 with multiple sclerosis. Sequences were obtained from blood. The CDR3 nucleotides read TGTGCCAGCAGCGTTGGCAGGGAAGAGACCCAGTACTTC. This gives the protein CASSVGREETQYF.